This T cell receptor (beta chain) was obtained from a study of blood T cell repertoires in COVID-19. This clone appeared many times. The repertoire was sequenced with immunoSEQ multiplex PCR; TCRdb's copy has only in-frame clones and lacks some. Counted here are approximately 130,000 clones, approximately 77% occurring once; the ten biggest clones make up over 15%. With 4 bases clipped from V and 0 bases from J, the junction kept 5 bases outside the gene matches. This CDR3 has 15 amino acids. Per the germline V gene, CDR1 is MGHRA and CDR2 is YSYEKL. Sequencing was done on a sample of peripheral blood. The source of this sequence is a man older than 75 with acute or convalescent COVID-19. The genes are TRBV4-1 and TRBJ2-7; 8 bases agree with TRBD1. Here the CDR3 DNA reads TGCGCCAGCAGCCTAACCGGGACAGGCTCCTACGAGCAGTACTTC. This encodes CASSLTGTGSYEQYF.